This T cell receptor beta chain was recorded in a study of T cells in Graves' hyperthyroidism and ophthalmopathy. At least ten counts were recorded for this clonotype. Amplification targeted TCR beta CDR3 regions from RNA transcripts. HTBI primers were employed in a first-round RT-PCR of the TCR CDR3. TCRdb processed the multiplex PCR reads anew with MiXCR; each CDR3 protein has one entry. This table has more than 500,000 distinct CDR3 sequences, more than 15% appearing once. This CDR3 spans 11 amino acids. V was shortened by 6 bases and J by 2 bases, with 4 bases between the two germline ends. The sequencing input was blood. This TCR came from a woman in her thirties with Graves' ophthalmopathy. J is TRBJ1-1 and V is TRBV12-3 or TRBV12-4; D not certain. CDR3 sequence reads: CASRINTEAFF. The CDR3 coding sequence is TGTGCCAGCAGGATTAACACTGAAGCTTTCTTT.